These 19 T cell receptor beta chains were all obtained from the same sample, sequenced in a study of blood T cell repertoires in COVID-19. The repertoire was sequenced with immunoSEQ multiplex PCR; TCRdb's copy has only in-frame clones and lacks some. The repertoire consists of 85,000 to 110,000 clones, with 80% to 90% occurring once and the leading ten covering about 3%. Source material: peripheral blood. All receptors come from a human donor in a cohort sampled during active COVID-19.

The gene calls are TRBV5-4 and TRBJ2-7; possible D gene TRBD1, 5 bases. The CDR3 is 13 residues long. The germline V gene encodes CDR1 SGHNT and CDR2 YYREEE (reference sequence). Trimming took off 8 bases at V and 0 bases at J, with 12 bases between the two ends. The CDR3 region is CASGKTASYEQYF. The CDR3 bases are TGTGCCAGTGGGAAGACAGCCTCCTACGAGCAGTACTTC. The full variable domain, its missing parts supplied by reference TRBV5-4 and TRBJ2-7, is ETGVTQSPTHLIKTRGQQVTLRCSSQSGHNTVSWYQQALGQGPQFIFQYYREEENGRGNFPPRFSGLQFPNYSSELNVNALELDDSALYLCASGKTASYEQYFGPGTRLTVT.

J is TRBJ1-4 and V is TRBV7-2, with 7 bases matching TRBD1. CDR1 and CDR2 from the germline V gene are SGHTA and FQGNSA. The CDR3 totals 15 residues. V was pared by 2 bases and J by 8 bases, with 8 bases of the junction left unmatched. CDR3 DNA: TGTGCCAGCAGCTTAAGCCCGGACAGGCCCGAAAAACTGTTTTTT. It encodes CASSLSPDRPEKLFF.

The V gene is TRBV9, the J gene TRBJ2-2, with 11 bases matching TRBD1. Germline lookup yields CDR1 SGDLS and CDR2 YYNGEE. The CDR3 loop spans 20 amino acids. The V segment lost 0 bases and the J segment 3 bases; nucleotides outside the gene matches: 13. The CDR3 sequence is CASSVGLNEWDRGYTGELFF. The CDR3 coding sequence is TGTGCCAGCAGCGTAGGTCTAAATGAGTGGGACAGGGGGTACACCGGGGAGCTGTTTTTT.

The chain uses TRBV6-2 or TRBV6-3 and TRBJ2-7; TRBD1 is a possible D gene (5 bases). Germline V gives CDR1 MNHEY, CDR2 SVGEGT. The ends were cut back, 4 bases at V and 1 base at J, with 14 bases in the middle. The CDR3 sequence is 15 residues long. CDR3 sequence (DNA): TGTGCCAGCAGTTCTACAGGAGCCCTTTCCTACGAGCAGTACTTC. It translates to CASSSTGALSYEQYF.

This clone has only a few counts. V is TRBV14 and J is TRBJ2-7; 9 nucleotides line up with TRBD2. The germline V gene has CDR1 SGHDN and CDR2 FVKESK. V was pared by 1 base and J by 5 bases, with 6 bases of the junction left unmatched. The CDR3 loop spans 15 amino acids. CDR3 coding DNA: TGTGCCAGCAGCCAAGCCGGCGGGAGGGCCAACGAGCAGTACTTC. Its translation is CASSQAGGRANEQYF.

V usage is TRBV5-1 and J usage is TRBJ1-3; the match to TRBD1 covers 11 bases. The CDR3 runs 15 residues. Germline CDR1 reads SGHRS; CDR2 reads YFSETQ. The J segment lost 4 bases and the V segment lost 3 bases, leaving 3 bases of the junction unmatched. The CDR3 coding sequence is TGCGCCAGCAGCTCGGACAGGGGGCGCGGAAACACCATATATTTT. Protein sequence: CASSSDRGRGNTIYF.

The CDR3 coding sequence is TGTGCCAGCAGCCAACTAGCGGGAAGTCTGTATGGCTACACCTTC. Its translation: CASSQLAGSLYGYTF. This chain joins TRBV16 and TRBJ1-2; D not certain. The germline V gene encodes CDR1 KGHSY and CDR2 FQNENV. The CDR3 totals 15 residues. With 2 bases removed from V and 5 bases from J, the gap between germline ends came to 15 bases.

J is TRBJ2-1 and V is TRBV21-1; the table's D call TRBD1 went unverified against the DNA. TRBV21-1 is tagged as a pseudogene. The CDR3 spans 18 residues. The CDR3: CASSKDVVLKRTYNEQFF. The DNA for the CDR3 is TGTGCCAGCAGCAAAGACGTGGTATTGAAAAGGACATACAATGAGCAGTTCTTC.

The chain uses TRBV3-1 (or the pseudogene TRBV3-2) and TRBJ1-3; a weak D match, TRBD1 (6 bases). Trimming removed 2 bases from V and 4 bases from J, with 12 bases in between. The germline gives CDR1 LGHDT, CDR2 YNNKEL (reference sequence). This CDR3 region has 15 residues. CDR3 protein: CASSQSWGPGNTIYF. CDR3 DNA: TGTGCCAGCAGCCAATCGTGGGGGCCCGGAAACACCATATATTTT.

The V gene is TRBV30, the J gene TRBJ2-7; a weak D match, TRBD1 (6 bases). The germline CDR1 and CDR2 sequences are GTSNPN and SVGIG (reference sequence). Trimming took off 0 bases at V and 7 bases at J, with 13 bases between the two ends. The CDR3 totals 13 residues. The CDR3 nucleotides read TGTGCCTGGAGTGTTGTCAGGGGTGGGGAGCAGTACTTC. Amino acid sequence: CAWSVVRGGEQYF.

The chain has TRBV5-6 and TRBJ1-5, with D unresolved. Trimming took off 2 bases at V and 9 bases at J, with 12 bases between the two ends. Germline-derived CDR1 and CDR2 are SGHDT and YYEEEE. The CDR3 is 13 amino acids. CDR3 sequence reads: CASSLGVRGPQHF. CDR3 sequence (DNA): TGTGCCAGCAGCTTAGGCGTCCGGGGGCCCCAGCATTTT.

This chain links TRBV19 with TRBJ1-4; D is unresolved. The V and J ends lost 6 bases and 5 bases respectively, with 19 bases between them. The CDR3 sequence is 16 residues long. Germline CDR1 LNHDA, CDR2 SQIVND (reference sequence). CDR3 sequence (DNA): TGTGCCAGTAGCAAAAGTCAACAGCAGTCGAATGAAAAACTGTTTTTT. It yields the protein CASSKSQQQSNEKLFF.

The table lists this clone with a count of one. The V call is TRBV5-1, the J call TRBJ2-3; D not resolved. The length of the CDR3 is 16 residues. Trimming pared 0 bases from V and 6 bases from J, leaving 17 bases between. Germline CDR1 and CDR2: SGHRS and YFSETQ. CDR3 sequence (DNA): TGCGCCAGCAGCTTGGAAGCGCGGCCTGGAATGGATACGCAGTATTTT. This encodes CASSLEARPGMDTQYF. The full variable domain, its missing parts supplied by reference TRBV5-1 and TRBJ2-3, is KAGVTQTPRYLIKTRGQQVTLSCSPISGHRSVSWYQQTPGQGLQFLFEYFSETQRNKGNFPGRFSGRQFSNSRSEMNVSTLELGDSALYLCASSLEARPGMDTQYFGPGTRLTVL.

The V and J genes are TRBV6-1 and TRBJ1-5; maybe TRBD1 (6 bases). CDR3 length: 15 residues. CDR1 and CDR2 from the germline V gene are MNHNS and SASEGT. The V gene lost 3 bases and the J gene lost 3 bases, with 12 bases spanning the gap. CDR3 sequence: CASSDLDSLNQPQHF. The DNA of the CDR3 is TGTGCCAGCAGTGATCTGGACAGCCTCAATCAGCCCCAGCATTTT.

This chain joins TRBV29-1 and TRBJ2-3; 11 bases map to TRBD1. CDR1 is SQVTM and CDR2 is ANQGSEA in the germline V gene. The CDR3 consists of 15 residues. The V and J ends lost 1 base and 4 bases, in that order; junction bases with no gene match: 4. The CDR3 loop is CSVEGGQGDPDTQYF. CDR3 in DNA: TGCAGCGTTGAAGGGGGACAGGGGGATCCAGATACGCAGTATTTT.

This chain links TRBV12-3 or TRBV12-4 with TRBJ1-1; D is unresolved. The germline V and J ends were trimmed by 3 bases and 11 bases, with 16 bases remaining between them. This CDR3 spans 13 amino acids. CDR3 sequence (DNA): TGTGCCAGCAGTTTCGGCCTAGCCGGTAGGGCTTTCTTT. This encodes CASSFGLAGRAFF.

This chain connects TRBV5-1 to TRBJ2-1; D is possibly TRBD1 (6 bases). The germline V and J ends were trimmed by 0 bases and 4 bases, with 14 bases remaining between them. Per the germline V gene, CDR1 is SGHRS and CDR2 is YFSETQ. The CDR3 runs 16 residues. The CDR3 sequence is CASSLGQAIGYNEQFF. CDR3 nucleotides: TGCGCCAGCAGCTTGGGACAGGCTATAGGGTACAATGAGCAGTTCTTC.

This chain links TRBV5-1 with TRBJ2-7; TRBD2 is a possible D gene (6 bases). CDR3 length: 15 residues. Germline values: CDR1 SGHRS, CDR2 YFSETQ. V was trimmed by 1 base and J by 2 bases, leaving 13 bases between them. CDR3 in DNA: TGCGCCAGCAGCTTGAAACAGCCGGGGGCCTACGAGCAGTACTTC. Amino acid sequence: CASSLKQPGAYEQYF.

This clone was counted once. The genes are TRBV5-1 and TRBJ2-5, with 11 bases lining up with TRBD2. This CDR3 is 16 amino acids long. Germline lookup yields CDR1 SGHRS and CDR2 YFSETQ. The V segment lost 0 bases and the J segment 4 bases; nucleotides outside the gene matches: 5. The CDR3 region is CASSLAPTSGTETQYF. CDR3 DNA sequence: TGCGCCAGCAGCTTGGCCCCGACTAGCGGGACAGAGACCCAGTACTTC.